The 21 T cell receptor beta chains listed next were all sequenced from one sample in a study of low-dose radiotherapy and immunotherapy resistance in tumors. Time point reported: after trial treatment. Treatment noted: LDRT plus nivolumab, ipilimumab, low-dose cyclophosphamide and aspirin (RACIN trial). Primers targeting TRAV and TRBV primed first-strand cDNA, covering alpha and beta chains. Amplification, which lasted approximately 20 PCR cycles, used a constant-region primer and V-primer adapter to amplify TCRs. A single record per CDR3 protein comes from TCRdb applying MiXCR to the reads. The sample contains about 100,000 distinct CDR3 sequences, about 20% of which appear only once. The sample consisted of PBMCs, taken after low-dose radiotherapy plus immunotherapy. These TCRs come from a male donor with prostate cancer.

This chain connects TRBV4-1 to TRBJ2-1, with 7 bases aligning to TRBD1. Trimming at V came to 1 base and at J to 0 bases, leaving 12 bases not matched to a gene. This CDR3 has 19 amino acids. Germline V gene lookup returns CDR1 MGHRA and CDR2 YSYEKL. CDR3 loop: CASSQVWKAGGYSYNEQFF. CDR3 DNA: TGCGCCAGCAGCCAAGTGTGGAAGGCAGGGGGTTACTCCTACAATGAGCAGTTCTTC.

This clonotype appeared a single time. The chain joins TRBV7-2 to TRBJ2-3, with D perhaps TRBD2 (6 bases). With 2 bases removed from V and 5 bases from J, the gap between germline ends came to 14 bases. The CDR3 sequence is 15 residues long. Germline values: CDR1 SGHTA, CDR2 FQGNSA. CDR3 sequence: CASSLNGGRGDTQYF. Here the CDR3 DNA reads TGTGCCAGCAGCTTAAACGGAGGGCGGGGAGATACGCAGTATTTT.

This clonotype was detected many times. The chain carries TRBV5-1 and TRBJ1-5, with D hard to call. Trimming removed 0 bases at V and 2 bases at J, with 9 bases between. Germline assignment: CDR1 SGHRS and CDR2 YFSETQ. This CDR3 has 15 residues. CDR3 coding DNA: TGCGCCAGCAGCTTGGTACCCGGGGGCAATCAGCCCCAGCATTTT. As protein: CASSLVPGGNQPQHF.

The chain carries TRBV19 and TRBJ1-5; D remains unclear. CDR1 and CDR2 from the germline V gene are LNHDA and SQIVND (reference sequence). CDR3 size: 13 residues. The V gene lost 2 bases and the J gene lost 7 bases, with 9 bases spanning the gap. CDR3 nucleotide sequence: TGTGCCAGTAGTATATCAGTGAGGCAGCCCCAGCATTTT. Translation gives CASSISVRQPQHF.

This clonotype has ten or more counts. The V and J genes are TRBV6-2 or TRBV6-3 and TRBJ2-7; 7 nucleotides agree with TRBD1. V shed 7 bases, J shed 6 bases, and the junction held 12 bases outside the gene matches. The length of the CDR3 is 14 residues. CDR1 MNHEY and CDR2 SVGEGT come from the germline V gene. The CDR3 reads CASIDPGQSFEQYF. CDR3 coding DNA: TGTGCCAGCATCGATCCGGGACAGTCATTCGAGCAGTACTTC.

This sequence joins TRBV6-6 and TRBJ1-2; 7 nucleotides align to TRBD1. The trim removed 6 bases at V and 3 bases at J, leaving 7 bases unmatched. This CDR3 spans 14 amino acids. Germline V gene sequence: CDR1 MNHNY, CDR2 SVGAGI (reference sequence). The CDR3 DNA reads as TGTGCCAGCAGGTATACCGGGACAGACTATGGCTACACCTTC. As protein: CASRYTGTDYGYTF.

This clonotype was recorded many times. CDR3 bases: TGTGCCAGCAGTCCACAGCCAGCCGTAAATGAGCAGTTCTTC. Translation gives CASSPQPAVNEQFF. The rearrangement uses TRBV6-2 or TRBV6-3 and TRBJ2-1; D is ambiguous. This CDR3 spans 14 amino acids. Germline-derived CDR1 and CDR2 are MNHEY and SVGEGT. V was shortened by 5 bases and J by 7 bases, with 15 bases between the two germline ends.

V gene TRBV10-3 combines with J gene TRBJ1-6, with D hard to call. CDR3 length: 17 residues. Germline-derived CDR1 and CDR2 are ENHRY and SYGVKD. The V and J ends lost 5 bases and 0 bases respectively, with 14 bases between them. The CDR3 here is CAISRGTANSYNSPLHF. As DNA, the CDR3 is TGTGCCATCAGTCGAGGAACGGCCAACTCCTATAATTCACCCCTCCACTTT.

This chain uses TRBV15 with TRBJ2-1; perhaps TRBD2 as D (6 bases). The CDR3 sequence is 14 residues long. CDR1 LNHNV and CDR2 YYDKDF come from the germline V gene (reference sequence). V shed 5 bases and J shed 2 bases, with 10 bases lying between them. The CDR3 spells CATSPQRAYNEQFF. CDR3 nucleotides: TGTGCCACCAGCCCCCAGCGGGCCTACAATGAGCAGTTCTTC. The full variable domain, rest sourced from reference TRBV15 and TRBJ2-1, is DAMVIQNPRYQVTQFGKPVTLSCSQTLNHNVMYWYQQKSSQAPKLLFHYYDKDFNNEADTPDNFQSRRPNTSFCFLDIRSPGLGDTAMYLCATSPQRAYNEQFFGPGTRLTVL.

This clonotype came up many times. The V call is TRBV27, the J call TRBJ1-1; D unresolved. The V gene lost 3 bases and the J gene lost 2 bases, with 13 bases spanning the gap. Germline loops: CDR1 MNHEY, CDR2 SMNVEV (reference sequence). The CDR3 is made up of 15 amino acids. The CDR3 reads CASSFAGVFNTEAFF. The CDR3 bases are TGTGCCAGCAGTTTTGCCGGGGTCTTTAACACTGAAGCTTTCTTT.

On this clonotype: A far more abundant clone sits one base away, making this likely a read error. The chain joins TRBV6-1 to TRBJ2-2; TRBD1 matches 8 bases. The CDR3 is 15 residues long. Germline assignment: CDR1 MNHNS and CDR2 SASEGT. This CDR3 is CASSYRTGNIGELFF. DNA for the CDR3: TGTGCCAGCAGTTACAGGACAGGGAACATCGGGGAGCTGTTTTTT.

This clonotype appeared many times. The CDR3 is CASARLAGEETQYF. Written as DNA, the CDR3 is TGTGCCAGCGCCAGACTAGCGGGGGAAGAGACCCAGTACTTC. The chain combines TRBV7-9 with TRBJ2-5; 12 bases line up with TRBD2. V lost 8 bases, J lost 3 bases, and 4 bases stayed unmatched. Germline values: CDR1 SEHNR, CDR2 FQNEAQ (reference sequence). This CDR3 has 14 amino acids.

This clonotype was seen at least ten times. CDR3 nucleotides: TGCAGTGGGAAGTCTGGGGGACGGGAGACCCAGTACTTC. Amino acids: CSGKSGGRETQYF. The rearrangement uses TRBV20-1 and TRBJ2-5, with D perhaps matching TRBD1 or TRBD2 (5 bases each). The germline V gene has CDR1 DFQATT and CDR2 SNEGSKA (reference sequence). This CDR3 spans 13 amino acids. Between the trimmed V and J ends, which lost 7 bases and 5 bases, there was a span of 17 bases.

This clonotype was detected many times. The rearrangement uses TRBV11-2 and TRBJ2-7; 7 bases fit TRBD1. The CDR3 extends over 14 amino acids. Germline V gene sequence: CDR1 SGHAT, CDR2 FQNNGV. J gave up 5 bases and V 3 bases, and 7 bases lay outside the gene matches. The CDR3 spells CASSFRQGEDEQYF. In DNA form, the CDR3 reads TGTGCCAGCAGCTTCCGACAGGGCGAGGACGAGCAGTACTTC.

This clonotype was detected many times. The chain uses TRBV3-1 and TRBJ2-6; 8 nucleotides line up with TRBD1. The CDR3 extends over 18 amino acids. Unmatched junction bases numbered 9, after V lost 4 bases and J lost 1 base. The germline gives CDR1 LGHDT, CDR2 YNNKEL (reference sequence). The CDR3 protein is CASSPSERTGSGANVLTF. CDR3 sequence (DNA): TGTGCCAGCAGCCCATCGGAAAGGACAGGGTCTGGGGCCAACGTCCTGACTTTC.

At least ten counts were recorded for this clonotype. V is TRBV3-1 and J is TRBJ2-1; D tentatively reads TRBD1 or TRBD2 (6 bases each). Trimming took 3 bases from V and 9 from J, leaving 21 bases between them. Per the germline V gene, CDR1 is LGHDT and CDR2 is YNNKEL (reference sequence). The CDR3 consists of 16 residues. CDR3 protein: CASSQRTGGPGREQFF. The CDR3 coding sequence is TGTGCCAGCAGCCAGAGAACTGGGGGGCCGGGTCGTGAGCAGTTCTTC.

This clonotype was detected ten times or more. The rearrangement uses TRBV29-1 and TRBJ2-7; possible D gene TRBD2, 6 bases. V lost 1 base and J 3 bases, leaving 16 bases between the germline ends. Germline CDR1 reads SQVTM; CDR2 reads ANQGSEA. The CDR3 is 15 amino acids. The CDR3 region is CSVEVLEGGIYEQYF. The CDR3 bases are TGCAGCGTTGAAGTGTTGGAAGGAGGGATCTACGAGCAGTACTTC.

At least ten counts were recorded for this clonotype. This chain joins TRBV6-5 and TRBJ2-2, with TRBD2 as a possible D gene (5 bases). V lost 0 bases, J lost 2 bases, and 10 bases lay in between. Looked up from germline, CDR1 is MNHEY and CDR2 is SVGAGI. The CDR3 covers 16 residues. The CDR3: CASSYSIRGNTGELFF. The CDR3 DNA sequence: TGTGCCAGCAGTTACTCGATACGGGGAAACACCGGGGAGCTGTTTTTT.

The gene calls are TRBV4-1 and TRBJ1-2; possibly TRBD1 for D (5 bases). The germline CDR1 and CDR2 sequences are MGHRA and YSYEKL. V was shortened by 0 bases and J by 3 bases, with 11 bases between the two germline ends. The CDR3 has 15 residues. CDR3 bases: TGCGCCAGCAGCCAAGATCGATCAGGGCACTATGGCTACACCTTC. Residues: CASSQDRSGHYGYTF.

This clonotype was detected ten times or more. This chain uses TRBV11-3 with TRBJ2-1, with D tentatively TRBD2 (5 bases). CDR1 SGHNT and CDR2 YENEEA come from the germline V gene. The germline V and J ends were trimmed by 5 bases and 9 bases, with 11 bases remaining between them. The CDR3 consists of 12 residues. The CDR3 coding sequence is TGTGCCAGCAGCCATCCTCGGGGTGAGCAGTTCTTC. It yields the protein CASSHPRGEQFF.

This clonotype was seen many times. The V call is TRBV27, the J call TRBJ1-6; D is undetermined. Trimming left V 6 bases short and J 7 bases short, with 7 bases between. The CDR3 is made up of 12 amino acids. CDR1 and CDR2 (germline): MNHEY, SMNVEV (reference sequence). This chain's CDR3 is CASRGGNSPLHF. The DNA of the CDR3 is TGTGCCAGCAGGGGCGGGAATTCACCCCTCCACTTT.